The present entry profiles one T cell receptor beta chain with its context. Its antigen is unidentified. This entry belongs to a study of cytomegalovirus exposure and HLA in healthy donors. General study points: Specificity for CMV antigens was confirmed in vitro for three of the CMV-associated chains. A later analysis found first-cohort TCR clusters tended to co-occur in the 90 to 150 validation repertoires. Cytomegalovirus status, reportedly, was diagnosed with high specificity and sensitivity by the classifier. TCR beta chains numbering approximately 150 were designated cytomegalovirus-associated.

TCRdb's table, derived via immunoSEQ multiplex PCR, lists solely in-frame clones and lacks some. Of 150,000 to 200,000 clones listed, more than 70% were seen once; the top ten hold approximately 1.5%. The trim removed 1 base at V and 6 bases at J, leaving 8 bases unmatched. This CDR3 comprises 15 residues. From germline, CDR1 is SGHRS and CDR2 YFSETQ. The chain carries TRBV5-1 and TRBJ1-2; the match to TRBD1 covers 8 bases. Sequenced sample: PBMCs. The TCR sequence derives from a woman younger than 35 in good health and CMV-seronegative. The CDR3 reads CASSLFQGASDGYTF. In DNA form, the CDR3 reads TGCGCCAGCAGCTTGTTTCAGGGGGCTTCGGATGGCTACACCTTC.